This TCR beta chain was sequenced in a study of T cell changes during pregnancy in multiple sclerosis. The CDR3 length is 14 residues. Germline assignment: CDR1 LNHDA and CDR2 SQIVND (reference sequence). The V end lost 3 bases, the J end lost 6 bases, and 11 bases lay between the germline ends. Assay: immunoSEQ multiplex PCR; the TCRdb copy retains only in-frame clones and omits some. This sample yields 50,000 to 60,000 clones, of which about 90% are seen a single time; around 0.25% belongs to the top ten. The table lists this clone with a count of one. J is TRBJ1-4 and V is TRBV19, with D unresolved. This clonotype was obtained from a female donor with multiple sclerosis, enrolled in a pregnancy study. The source was CD4+ T cells from peripheral blood mononuclear cells, collected in the second trimester of pregnancy. The CDR3 spells CASSIWMGDEKLFF. Written as DNA, the CDR3 is TGTGCCAGTAGTATCTGGATGGGCGATGAAAAACTGTTTTTT. The complete variable domain, with remaining parts taken from reference TRBV19 and TRBJ1-4, reads DGGITQSPKYLFRKEGQNVTLSCEQNLNHDAMYWYRQDPGQGLRLIYYSQIVNDFQKGDIAEGYSVSREKKESFPLTVTSAQKNPTAFYLCASSIWMGDEKLFFGSGTQLSVL.